This TCR beta chain was profiled in a study of shared clonotypes between healthy human individuals. Study outcomes and limitations: Non-shared clonotypes displayed generation probabilities falling below those of clonotypes present in all four donors. Large depth notwithstanding, sorted-subset sequencing proved incomplete by rarefaction.

Concerning this clone itself: Its matching antigen is unknown.

Germline loops: CDR1 SNHLY, CDR2 FYNNEI. V was cut by 1 base and J by 6 bases, with 16 bases left in between. The CDR3 totals 15 residues. Several immunoSEQ plates received, in even portions, the genomic DNA of each subset. The repertoire was sequenced with immunoSEQ multiplex PCR; TCRdb's copy has only in-frame clones and lacks some. The sample lists roughly 2 million clones, under 97% occurring once. The chain carries TRBV2 and TRBJ2-7; a weak D match, TRBD2 (6 bases). Sequencing was carried out using naive CD4+ T cells sorted from blood. The sample's subset: CD45RA+ positively selected. This receptor was identified in a man in his late teens or twenties in good health. CDR3: CASSEVVAEGGEQYF. The CDR3 coding sequence is TGTGCCAGCAGTGAAGTGGTAGCGGAAGGTGGCGAGCAGTACTTC. Complete variable domain (other parts from reference TRBV2 and TRBJ2-7): EPEVTQTPSHQVTQMGQEVILRCVPISNHLYFYWYRQILGQKVEFLVSFYNNEISEKSEIFDDQFSVERPDGSNFTLKIRSTKLEDSAMYFCASSEVVAEGGEQYFGPGTRLTVT.